Sequencing of this TCR beta chain was carried out in a study of blood T cell repertoires in COVID-19. Profiling relied on immunoSEQ multiplex PCR, and the TCRdb table lists in-frame clones only, not all of them. The data contain 250,000 to 300,000 clones, more than 70% of them seen just once; the ten biggest clones take up 2% to 2.5%. V lost 4 bases and J lost 0; bases outside the gene matches: 7. This CDR3 contains 16 residues. Germline CDR1 SGHNT, CDR2 YYREEE (reference sequence). This clone appeared a single time. The chain links TRBV5-4 to TRBJ2-4, with 7 bases aligning to TRBD1. The sample comprised PBMCs or T cells enriched from blood (not recorded which). This receptor was taken from a woman aged 55-70 years in a cohort exposed to, infected with or recovered from COVID-19 (not recorded which). CDR3 amino acids: CASSQTGPLAKNIQYF. The DNA for the CDR3 is TGTGCCAGCAGCCAGACAGGGCCGTTAGCCAAAAACATTCAGTACTTC.